The 9 T cell receptor beta chains reported below all come from one sample, sequenced in a study of blood T cell repertoires in COVID-19. Generated by immunoSEQ multiplex PCR, the TCRdb table keeps only in-frame clones and is missing some. Of 230,000 or so clones in the sample, about 88% were seen once. Material: PBMCs or T cells enriched from blood (not recorded which). Receptors originate from a woman aged 25 to 39 who had recovered from COVID-19.

The chain employs TRBV4-3 and TRBJ2-1; D is ambiguous. Germline loops: CDR1 LGHNA, CDR2 YSLEER. The CDR3 runs to 13 residues. Trimming shortened V by 0 bases and J by 9 bases, and 9 bases separated the two germline ends. The CDR3 spells CASSQDQASEQFF. The CDR3 DNA reads TGCGCCAGCAGCCAAGATCAAGCGAGTGAGCAGTTCTTC.

In nucleotides, the CDR3 is TGTGCCGCCGGGGGGAAGGGCACTGAAGCTTTCTTT. Translated, it gives CAAGGKGTEAFF. This chain links TRBV7-9 with TRBJ1-1, with D possibly TRBD1 on 5 matching bases. This CDR3 spans 12 amino acids. Germline CDR1 SEHNR, CDR2 FQNEAQ (reference sequence). V lost 11 bases and J lost 4, with 14 bases in between.

The gene calls are TRBV25-1 and TRBJ1-2; D perhaps matches TRBD1 (6 bases). The length of the CDR3 is 11 residues. V lost 8 bases, J lost 8 bases, and 12 bases lay in between. CDR1 and CDR2 from the germline V gene are MGHDK and SYGVNS. The CDR3 DNA reads TGTGCCAGCCAGGGACATCTCGGCTACACCTTC. Its translation: CASQGHLGYTF.

The chain uses TRBV7-2 and TRBJ1-5, with D perhaps matching TRBD1 (6 bases). The CDR3 runs to 15 residues. Between the trimmed V and J ends, which lost 5 bases and 5 bases, there was a span of 16 bases. CDR1 SGHTA and CDR2 FQGNSA come from the germline V gene. In nucleotides, the CDR3 is TGTGCCAGCAGCCAATTAACAGGGAAGTATCAGCCCCAGCATTTT. Translation: CASSQLTGKYQPQHF.

CDR3 in amino acids: CSVDSVNYEQYF. The CDR3 nucleotides are TGCAGCGTTGATTCGGTGAACTACGAGCAGTACTTC. This chain links TRBV29-1 with TRBJ2-7; no reliable D call. With 3 bases removed from V and 3 bases from J, the gap between germline ends came to 9 bases. CDR1 and CDR2 (germline): SQVTM, ANQGSEA. This CDR3 is 12 amino acids long.

The rearrangement joins TRBV2 to TRBJ2-7, with TRBD1 identical over 8 bases. The CDR3 is made up of 13 amino acids. V trimming: 6 bases; J trimming: 6 bases; junction bases outside the gene matches: 7. Per the germline V gene, CDR1 is SNHLY and CDR2 is FYNNEI. The CDR3 DNA follows: TGTGCCAGCAGACGGACAGGGCTCGGCGAGCAGTACTTC. Protein product: CASRRTGLGEQYF.

CDR3 in amino acids: CSAITLNTGELFF. CDR3 coding DNA: TGCAGCGCAATCACATTGAACACCGGGGAGCTGTTTTTT. The rearrangement joins TRBV29-1 to TRBJ2-2; unclear D gene. The CDR3 is 13 residues long. CDR1 is SQVTM, CDR2 ANQGSEA, per germline. V was cut by 7 bases and J by 1 base, with 10 bases left in between.

The rearrangement uses TRBV5-4 and TRBJ2-7; TRBD1 agrees at 7 bases. The length of the CDR3 is 13 residues. The ends lost 2 bases at V and 3 bases at J; junction bases unmatched: 2. Looked up from germline, CDR1 is SGHNT and CDR2 is YYREEE (reference sequence). In DNA, the CDR3 is TGTGCCAGCAGCTTCGGACAGGTCTACGAGCAGTACTTC. Translated, it gives CASSFGQVYEQYF.

The chain recombines TRBV5-1 with TRBJ1-3; D is undetermined. V lost 0 bases and J lost 2, with 12 bases in between. CDR1 is SGHRS, CDR2 YFSETQ, per germline. This CDR3 spans 16 amino acids. For the CDR3, the DNA is TGCGCCAGCAGCTTGGCCACCGGTTTGACTGGAAACACCATATATTTT. Translation gives CASSLATGLTGNTIYF. Supplemented by reference TRBV5-1 and TRBJ1-3, the full variable domain reads KAGVTQTPRYLIKTRGQQVTLSCSPISGHRSVSWYQQTPGQGLQFLFEYFSETQRNKGNFPGRFSGRQFSNSRSEMNVSTLELGDSALYLCASSLATGLTGNTIYFGEGSWLTVV.